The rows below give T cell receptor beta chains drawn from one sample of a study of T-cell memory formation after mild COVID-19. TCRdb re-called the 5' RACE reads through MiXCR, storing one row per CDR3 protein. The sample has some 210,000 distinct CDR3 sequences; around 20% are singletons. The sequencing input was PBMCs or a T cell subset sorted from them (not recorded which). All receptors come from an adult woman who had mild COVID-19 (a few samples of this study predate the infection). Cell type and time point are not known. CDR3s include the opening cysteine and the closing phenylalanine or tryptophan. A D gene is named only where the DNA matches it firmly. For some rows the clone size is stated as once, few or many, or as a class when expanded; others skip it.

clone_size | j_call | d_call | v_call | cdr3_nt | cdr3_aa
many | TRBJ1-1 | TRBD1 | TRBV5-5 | TGTGCCAGCAGCTGGGACAGCTACACTGAAGCTTTCTTT | CASSWDSYTEAFF
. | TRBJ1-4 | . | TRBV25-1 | TGTGCCAGCAGTGCCGCCTTGGGGCGGGGCTCTAATGAAAAACTGTTTTTT | CASSAALGRGSNEKLFF
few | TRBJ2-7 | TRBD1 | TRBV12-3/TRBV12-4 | TGTGCCAGCAGTATGACAGGGGGTGAGCAGTACTTC | CASSMTGGEQYF
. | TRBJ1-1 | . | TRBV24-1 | TGTGCCACCAGTGACCCAGGGACGGCAACTGAAGCTTTCTTT | CATSDPGTATEAFF
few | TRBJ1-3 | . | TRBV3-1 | TGTGCCAGCAGCCAAGGCCTACACTCTGGAAACACCATATATTTT | CASSQGLHSGNTIYF
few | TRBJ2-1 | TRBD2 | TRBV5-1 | TGCGCCAGCAGCTCAAATAGCGGGGGAGTCGATGAGCAGTTCTTC | CASSSNSGGVDEQFF
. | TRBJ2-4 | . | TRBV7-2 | TGTGCCAGCAGCTTAGGGGGAACCAAAAACATTCAGTACTTC | CASSLGGTKNIQYF
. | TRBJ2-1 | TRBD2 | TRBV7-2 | TGTGCCAGCAGCTTAGCGGTGGCGGGAGGTACCTACAATGAGCAGTTCTTC | CASSLAVAGGTYNEQFF
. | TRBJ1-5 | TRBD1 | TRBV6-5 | TGTGCCAGCAGTTACGGGCAGGGGGGTAGCAATCAGCCCCAGCATTTT | CASSYGQGGSNQPQHF
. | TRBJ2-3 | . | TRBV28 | TGTGCCAGGAAAATCGGACCCTCCACAGATACGCAGTATTTT | CARKIGPSTDTQYF
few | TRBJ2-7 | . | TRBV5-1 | TGCGCCAGCAGCGCAACCACTAGCCCGACGGGGGAGCAGTACTTC | CASSATTSPTGEQYF
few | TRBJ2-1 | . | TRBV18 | TGTGCCAGCTCACTAGGTCCGGGGTATGAGCAGTTCTTC | CASSLGPGYEQFF
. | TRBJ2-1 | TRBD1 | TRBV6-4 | TGTGCCAGCAGTGCAACAGGGGGCAATGAGCAGTTCTTC | CASSATGGNEQFF
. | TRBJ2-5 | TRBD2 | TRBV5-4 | TGTGCCAGCAGCTCGGGACTAGCGGGGGCCAGGGGGACCCAGTACTTC | CASSSGLAGARGTQYF
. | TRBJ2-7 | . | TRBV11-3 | TGTGCCAGCAGCCGTAGTCCGGGCGAGCAGTACTTC | CASSRSPGEQYF
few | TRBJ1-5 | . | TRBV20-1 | TGCAGTGCTAGAGATGATTGGGCCGGTGGCAATCAGCCCCAGCATTTT | CSARDDWAGGNQPQHF
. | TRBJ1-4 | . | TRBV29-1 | TGCAGCGTTGAATCGCGGACGGCAACTAATGAAAAACTGTTTTTT | CSVESRTATNEKLFF
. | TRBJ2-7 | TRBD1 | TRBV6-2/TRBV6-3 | TGTGCCAGCACTCCAGACAGGGGGAGATCCTACGAGCAGTACTTC | CASTPDRGRSYEQYF
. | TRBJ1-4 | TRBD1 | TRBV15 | TGTGCCACCAGATCGGGGACAGGGAGGTCTGAAAAACTGTTTTTT | CATRSGTGRSEKLFF
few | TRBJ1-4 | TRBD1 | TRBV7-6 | TGTGCCAGCAGCTCGACAGGGGCCGTAACTAATGAAAAACTGTTTTTT | CASSSTGAVTNEKLFF
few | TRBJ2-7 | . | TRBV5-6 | TGTGCCAGCAGCTTGTCGCCGGGGACACACTACGAGCAGTACTTC | CASSLSPGTHYEQYF
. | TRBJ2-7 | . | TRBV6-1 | TGTGCCAGCAGTGAAGAGGTCCAGCAGTACTTC | CASSEEVQQYF
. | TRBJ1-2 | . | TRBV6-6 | TGTGCCAGCAGTTACTCGACTAGGCAGGATGGCTACACCTTC | CASSYSTRQDGYTF
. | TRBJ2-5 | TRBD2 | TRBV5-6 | TGTGCCAGCAGCCAGGGACTAGCGGGGCCGGGGACCCAGTACTTC | CASSQGLAGPGTQYF
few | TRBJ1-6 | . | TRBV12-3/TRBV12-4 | TGTGCCAGCAGTTTAGTCCGGGGAGCCTCCTATAATTCACCCCTCCACTTT | CASSLVRGASYNSPLHF
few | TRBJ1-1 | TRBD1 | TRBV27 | TGTGCCAGCAGTCCCCGGACAGGGGTGGATGCTTTCTTT | CASSPRTGVDAFF
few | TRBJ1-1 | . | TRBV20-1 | TGCAGTGCCCCCGAGGAGGGCTGGGGCGTAGCTTTCTTT | CSAPEEGWGVAFF
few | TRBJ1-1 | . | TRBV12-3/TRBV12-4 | TGTGCCAGCAGTTTAACCCTAGGACCTTCGGCCGAAGCTTTCTTT | CASSLTLGPSAEAFF
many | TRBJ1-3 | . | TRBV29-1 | TGCAGCGGACTCGACCCGGGGGGAAACACCATATATTTT | CSGLDPGGNTIYF
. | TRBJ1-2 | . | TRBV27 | TGTGCCAGCAGTTTATTAGGGGCGAATGGCTACACCTTC | CASSLLGANGYTF
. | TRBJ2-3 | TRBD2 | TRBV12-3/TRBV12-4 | TGTGCCAGCAGAACACTAGCGGGAGTAGATACGCAGTATTTT | CASRTLAGVDTQYF
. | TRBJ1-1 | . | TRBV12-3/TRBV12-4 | TGTGCCAGCAGTTTAAAGTTTCGGGGAGAAGCTTTCTTT | CASSLKFRGEAFF
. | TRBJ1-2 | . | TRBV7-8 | TGTGCCAGCAGCTCCAGGGGTCGTGGCTACACCTTC | CASSSRGRGYTF
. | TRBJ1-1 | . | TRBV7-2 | TGTGCCAGCAGCTTAGTTAACGAAGCTTTCTTT | CASSLVNEAFF
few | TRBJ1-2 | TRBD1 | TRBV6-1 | TGTGCCAGCAGTCTTGGGACGGGACAGAGGTCCTTC | CASSLGTGQRSF
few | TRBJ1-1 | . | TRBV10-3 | TGTGCCATCAGTGACTCAGAACCGGTAAACACTGAAGCTTTCTTT | CAISDSEPVNTEAFF
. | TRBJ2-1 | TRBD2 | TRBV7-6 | TGTGCCAGCAGCTGGAGACTAGCGGGGGCCTCCTACAATGAGCAGTTCTTC | CASSWRLAGASYNEQFF
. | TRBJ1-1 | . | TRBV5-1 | TGCGCCAGCAGCTTGGTAGCCCCCCGGGCTGAAGCTTTCTTT | CASSLVAPRAEAFF
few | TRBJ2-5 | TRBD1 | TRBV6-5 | TGTGCCAGCAGTAAAGGACAGGGGAAGACCCAGTACTTC | CASSKGQGKTQYF
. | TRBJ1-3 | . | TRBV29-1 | TGCAGCGTTGAGGGGCCTCTCGGAAACACCATATATTTT | CSVEGPLGNTIYF
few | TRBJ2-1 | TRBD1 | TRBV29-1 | TGCAGCGCTAGACAGGGGGGATACAATGAGCAGTTCTTC | CSARQGGYNEQFF
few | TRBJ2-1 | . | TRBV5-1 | TGCGCCAGCAGCTTGCGGGAGACAGGGATCAGTGAGCAGTTCTTC | CASSLRETGISEQFF
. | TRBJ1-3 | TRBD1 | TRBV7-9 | TGTGCCAGCAGCGCAGGGGGCACTGGAAACACCATATATTTT | CASSAGGTGNTIYF
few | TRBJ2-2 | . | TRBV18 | TGTGCCAGCTCACCACCTATCGGGGAGCTGTTTTTT | CASSPPIGELFF
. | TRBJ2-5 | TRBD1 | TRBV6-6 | TGTGCCAGCAGTTACCCGAATTACGGACAGGTCGGGGAGACCCAGTACTTC | CASSYPNYGQVGETQYF
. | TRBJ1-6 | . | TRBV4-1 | TGCGCCAGCAGCCAAGTCGGGGGTTCACCCCTCCACTTT | CASSQVGGSPLHF
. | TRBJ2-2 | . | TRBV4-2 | TGTGCCAGCAGCCAAGATTATGTTTGGAGAGACACCGGGGAGCTGTTTTTT | CASSQDYVWRDTGELFF
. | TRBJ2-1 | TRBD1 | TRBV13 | TGTGCCTCTAGAAGGGGACAGGGTAGCAATGAGCAGTTCTTC | CASRRGQGSNEQFF